These 16 T cell receptor beta chains came from one sample sequenced in a study of shared clonotypes between healthy human individuals. The data were produced by immunoSEQ multiplex PCR, yet TCRdb's version contains in-frame clones alone and is incomplete. Among about 980,000 clones, about 80% were seen once, and the ten largest hold about 1.5%. The sample comprised memory CD4+ T cells sorted from blood. The subset: CD45RA-negative fraction. These receptors were collected from a man aged 18 to 30 in good health.

The CDR3 sequence: CASSQSRAGPFSNYGYTF. The CDR3 DNA reads TGCGCCAGCAGTCAATCGCGCGCAGGGCCCTTTTCTAACTATGGCTACACCTTC. This chain links TRBV23-1 with TRBJ1-2; possible D gene TRBD1, 5 bases. TRBV23-1 falls under the ORF class, with uncertain function. The CDR3 covers 18 residues. V lost 0 bases and J lost 0, with 17 bases in between.

The chain combines TRBV19 with TRBJ1-1; D perhaps matches TRBD1 (6 bases). The CDR3 runs to 13 residues. Germline V gene lookup returns CDR1 LNHDA and CDR2 SQIVND (reference sequence). V gave up 5 bases and J gave up 10 bases, with 17 bases separating them. In nucleotides, the CDR3 is TGTGCCAGTAGTCCCACCTCCGGGACACGAGCTTTCTTT. This encodes CASSPTSGTRAFF.

This sequence joins TRBV6-1 and TRBJ1-2; weak D call: TRBD1 (6 bases). Germline assignment: CDR1 MNHNS and CDR2 SASEGT. This CDR3 has 13 amino acids. V was shortened by 10 bases and J by 4 bases, with 16 bases between the two germline ends. The CDR3 DNA follows: TGTGCCACTATTGGCAGGGGCGCCTATGGCTACACCTTC. Its protein is CATIGRGAYGYTF.

The CDR3 DNA sequence: TGTGCCAGCAGGGGAGGAGCGGAGACCCAGTACTTC. Translating it yields CASRGGAETQYF. The rearrangement joins TRBV6-1 to TRBJ2-5, with D possibly matching TRBD2 (6 bases). The CDR3 is 12 amino acids. The V end was cut by 6 bases, the J end by 5 bases, with 10 bases between. Germline values: CDR1 MNHNS, CDR2 SASEGT.

This chain joins TRBV19 and TRBJ1-2, with TRBD1 matching over 10 bases. CDR1 and CDR2 from the germline V gene are LNHDA and SQIVND (reference sequence). V lost 6 bases, J lost 4 bases, and 8 bases stayed unmatched. The CDR3 is made up of 15 amino acids. This CDR3 reads CASRATGGDGYGYTF. As DNA, the CDR3 is TGTGCCAGTAGAGCGACAGGGGGCGATGGCTATGGCTACACCTTC.

This chain connects TRBV19 to TRBJ2-1; 7 bases fit TRBD2. The CDR3 totals 17 residues. Germline CDR1 LNHDA, CDR2 SQIVND (reference sequence). Trimming took 7 bases from V and 2 from J; bases not matched to a gene: 14. The CDR3 sequence: CASTPRASGYAYNEQFF. CDR3 DNA sequence: TGTGCCAGTACCCCCAGGGCTAGCGGATATGCCTACAATGAGCAGTTCTTC.

This clone was counted between two and nine times. Other DNA sequences in the same sample also yield this CDR3. The chain couples TRBV5-1 to TRBJ1-3; 7 bases are a match to TRBD1. Trimming at V came to 2 bases and at J to 2 bases, leaving 4 bases not matched to a gene. The CDR3 has 15 amino acids. Per the germline V gene, CDR1 is SGHRS and CDR2 is YFSETQ. Here the CDR3 reads CASSLQGSTGNTIYF. For the CDR3, the DNA is TGCGCCAGCAGCTTACAGGGGAGTACTGGAAACACCATATATTTT.

The chain links TRBV7-2 to TRBJ1-2; no clear D gene. Germline values: CDR1 SGHTA, CDR2 FQGNSA. This CDR3 has 15 amino acids. Deletions cut 6 bases from V and 0 bases from J, with 14 bases between. The CDR3 DNA follows: TGTGCCAGCAGTTCTAATTGGGTAGCTAACTATGGCTACACCTTC. Translating it yields CASSSNWVANYGYTF.

The V and J genes are TRBV6-6 and TRBJ1-2; TRBD1 agrees at 8 bases. This CDR3 comprises 13 residues. The J segment lost 5 bases and the V segment lost 5 bases, leaving 4 bases of the junction unmatched. Germline assignment: CDR1 MNHNY and CDR2 SVGAGI (reference sequence). CDR3: CASSGTGLYGYTF. CDR3 nucleotides: TGTGCCAGCAGTGGGACAGGCCTATATGGCTACACCTTC.

The chain recombines TRBV28 with TRBJ1-2; D is ambiguous. V was trimmed by 5 bases and J by 6 bases, leaving 16 bases between them. Germline assignment: CDR1 MDHEN and CDR2 SYDVKM. The CDR3 length is 14 residues. The DNA of the CDR3 is TGTGCCAGCAGTCTCCTTGTGGGGAACCATGGCTACACCTTC. This gives the protein CASSLLVGNHGYTF.

As DNA, the CDR3 is TGTGCCAGCAGCGGGGGAATCTCTGGAAACACCATATATTTT. It translates to CASSGGISGNTIYF. The chain links TRBV9 to TRBJ1-3, with D uncertain. This CDR3 is built from 14 residues. From germline, CDR1 is SGDLS and CDR2 YYNGEE. With 3 bases removed from V and 0 bases from J, the gap between germline ends came to 7 bases.

J is TRBJ1-1 and V is TRBV7-8; no reliable D call. Germline CDR1 reads SGHVS; CDR2 reads FQNEAQ. This CDR3 contains 15 residues. With 2 bases removed from V and 3 bases from J, the gap between germline ends came to 13 bases. CDR3 nucleotide sequence: TGTGCCAGCAGCTTACGGGTCGGGGAAGACACTGAAGCTTTCTTT. Residues: CASSLRVGEDTEAFF.

This rearrangement joins TRBV5-1 to TRBJ1-2; D call uncertain. Trimming removed 6 bases at V and 7 bases at J, with 16 bases between. The CDR3 has 13 residues. CDR1 and CDR2 from the germline V gene are SGHRS and YFSETQ. Written as DNA, the CDR3 is TGCGCCAGCAAGGGTGAGGGTACGTCTGGCTACACCTTC. Translated, it gives CASKGEGTSGYTF.

V is TRBV7-2 and J is TRBJ2-7, with a weak D call TRBD1 (5 bases). V lost 5 bases and J 5 bases, leaving 13 bases between the germline ends. Germline assignment: CDR1 SGHTA and CDR2 FQGNSA. The CDR3 runs to 13 residues. The CDR3 region is CASSRGSRDEQYF. CDR3 sequence (DNA): TGTGCCAGCAGCCGCGGAAGCAGGGACGAGCAGTACTTC.

This clone was seen only once. The chain carries TRBV7-8 and TRBJ1-1; TRBD1 matches 7 bases. This CDR3 contains 19 residues. Unmatched junction bases numbered 20, after V lost 5 bases and J lost 2 bases. In germline, CDR1 is SGHVS, CDR2 FQNEAQ. CDR3: CASSPSIVFGTARNTEAFF. The CDR3 DNA is TGTGCCAGCAGCCCATCTATCGTTTTCGGGACAGCGAGAAACACTGAAGCTTTCTTT.

The chain is built from TRBV30 and TRBJ1-5, with 7 bases that match TRBD1. Losses at the gene ends were 1 base for V and 2 bases for J; bases not matched to a gene: 2. Germline assignment: CDR1 GTSNPN and CDR2 SVGIG (reference sequence). This CDR3 contains 14 residues. The CDR3 DNA reads TGTGCCTGGAGTGGGGGACAGCGCAATCAGCCCCAGCATTTT. Translating it yields CAWSGGQRNQPQHF.